This T cell receptor (beta chain) came from a study of T cell repertoires in cytomegalovirus infection. On the study more broadly: Based on public TCR beta signatures, there were indications of CMV infection and of a matching HLA type. General study findings and limits: CMV-specific TCR beta clonotypes restricted by HLA-C dominated the ex vivo response. Carriage of CMV together with the relevant HLA was identifiable through cumulative public TCR beta family frequency.

This clonotype was counted only a few times. Its antigen is not identified. TCRdb re-called the reads through MiXCR, storing one row per CDR3 protein. Of about 180,000 distinct CDR3 sequences in the sample, approximately 15% were seen once. V lost 6 bases to trimming and J lost 2 bases, with 11 bases between them. Germline V gene data show CDR1 as MNHEY and CDR2 as SVGEGT. This CDR3 has 13 residues. The TCR originated in a human donor in good health (CMV status not recorded). Some clones in this sample may be carry-over from other donors' samples. Material: PBMCs. The chain couples TRBV6-2 or TRBV6-3 to TRBJ2-7; D not certain. CDR3 sequence: CASSAAVTYEQYF. The CDR3 nucleotides read TGTGCCAGCAGCGCCGCAGTAACCTACGAGCAGTACTTC.